This paragraph reports one T cell receptor (beta chain). What it recognizes is unknown. The sample originates from a study of Tregs in tolerant kidney transplant recipients. Study outcomes and limitations: Expanding Tregs on activated donor B cells appeared to best identify donor-specific TCRbeta clones. Biological reproducibility was not directly addressed in this study. The small number of patients limits these findings pending further validation. Some patients' samples used different primers over time, so nucleotide sequences weren't comparable.

This CDR3 contains 14 residues. The germline V gene has CDR1 SGHNT and CDR2 YENEEA. V lost 2 bases and J lost 1, with 9 bases in between. Using immunoSEQ multiplex PCR, the repertoire was profiled, and TCRdb retains in-frame clones only, with some absent. Altogether about 64,000 clones are present, over 75% being singletons, with the ten largest covering 3.8%. Related graft donors supplied nonmyeloablative bone marrow transplants, and mixed chimerism was transient. The clonotype was recovered from a human patient who received a combined kidney and bone marrow transplant. Some T cells could come from the graft donor. The rearrangement joins TRBV11-3 to TRBJ2-7; the D gene is possibly TRBD2 (5 bases). This material consisted of CD4+ T cells from blood (PBMCs), taken 6 months after the transplant. The CDR3 is CASSLLGRSYEQYF. In DNA, the CDR3 is TGTGCCAGCAGCTTACTTGGGAGATCCTACGAGCAGTACTTC.